The source of this T cell receptor beta chain is a study of vaccination and CD4 T cells after COVID-19. The germline V and J ends were trimmed by 6 bases and 0 bases, with 13 bases remaining between them. Per the germline V gene, CDR1 is SQVTM and CDR2 is ANQGSEA. The CDR3 is 14 residues long. Sequenced with the Oncomine TCR Beta short-read assay was DNA taken from cultured CD4+ T cells. TCRdb re-derived calls from the PCR reads in MiXCR, one entry per CDR3 protein. Counted here are fewer than 14,000 distinct CDR3 sequences, approximately 40% occurring once; the ten biggest clones make up approximately 10%. The treatment: approximately 10-day PBMC culture with coronavirus spike peptide pools or control peptides (ViraFEST assay). This clonotype turned up a few times. Antigen: not known.

The source material was CD4+ T cells from blood, cultured in vitro, sampled after SARS-CoV-2 vaccination. The sequence was obtained from a human donor who had recovered from COVID-19. The rearrangement links TRBV29-1 to TRBJ2-3; TRBD1 is a possible D gene (5 bases). CDR3 sequence (DNA): TGCAGCGTAAGCGACAGCCGAAGCACAGATACGCAGTATTTT. This encodes CSVSDSRSTDTQYF.